Listed below are T cell receptor beta chains from one sample, sequenced in a study of blood T cell repertoires in COVID-19. Clones were read by immunoSEQ multiplex PCR, and TCRdb kept only the in-frame ones, dropping some. The table shows some 90,000 clones, with about 71% occurring only once. The sample was peripheral blood. The receptors stem from a woman aged 60-75 years in a cohort sampled during active or convalescent COVID-19. Both conserved end residues are part of each CDR3. The order of the fields is J gene, clone size, V gene, D gene, CDR3 protein, CDR3 DNA. D genes are given only for firm matches. Clone sizes are given selectively: once, few, many, or a class where the clone is expanded.

TRBJ2-7 . TRBV6-5 . CASARGDTTYEQYF TGTGCCAGCGCCAGAGGGGACACAACCTACGAGCAGTACTTC
TRBJ2-7 . TRBV28 . CASSSQVYEQYF TGTGCCAGCAGTTCTCAGGTATACGAGCAGTACTTC
TRBJ2-1 few TRBV3-1/TRBV3-2 TRBD1 CASSPRGNAYNEQFF TGTGCCAGCAGCCCCAGGGGGAATGCCTACAATGAGCAGTTCTTC
TRBJ1-2 . TRBV15 . CATSRDAATYGYTF TGTGCCACCAGCAGAGATGCGGCAACGTATGGCTACACCTTC
TRBJ2-5 . TRBV7-9 TRBD1 CASSTLGQGTETQYF TGTGCCAGCAGCACTCTTGGACAGGGTACGGAGACCCAGTACTTC
TRBJ1-4 . TRBV4-3 . CASSLMRGFYEKLFF TGCGCCAGCAGTCTGATGCGGGGATTTTATGAAAAACTGTTTTTT
TRBJ2-5 . TRBV18 TRBD2 CASSLQREERETQYF TGTGCCAGCTCACTCCAGCGGGAGGAAAGGGAGACCCAGTACTTC
TRBJ2-7 . TRBV5-1 . CASSLDSRTYEQYF TGCGCCAGCAGCTTGGACAGTCGCACCTACGAGCAGTACTTC
TRBJ2-7 few TRBV6-5 TRBD1 CASISTGETYEQYF TGTGCCAGCATAAGCACAGGGGAAACCTACGAGCAGTACTTC
TRBJ2-7 . TRBV30 . CAWSYGSSYEQYF TGTGCCTGGAGTTACGGTAGCTCCTACGAGCAGTACTTC
TRBJ1-2 . TRBV6-5 TRBD1 CASSFRGSNYGYTF TGTGCCAGCAGTTTCAGGGGGAGTAACTATGGCTACACCTTC
TRBJ1-2 . TRBV7-2 . CASSLGGFSLIGYTF TGTGCCAGCAGCTTAGGAGGGTTTAGTCTAATTGGCTACACCTTC
TRBJ2-7 . TRBV19 TRBD1 CASSIADRGNEQYF TGTGCCAGTAGTATAGCGGACAGGGGAAACGAGCAGTACTTC
TRBJ1-3 few TRBV4-1 . CASSPGIGRGTSGNTIYF TGCGCCAGCAGCCCCGGGATAGGACGAGGGACTTCTGGAAACACCATATATTTT
TRBJ1-2 . TRBV2 . CASSERGYGYTF TGTGCCAGCAGTGAACGAGGCTATGGCTACACCTTC
TRBJ2-3 once TRBV7-9 . CASTYSLGTPSTDTQYF TGTGCCAGCACCTACTCGTTGGGGACACCTAGCACAGATACGCAGTATTTT
TRBJ2-7 . TRBV10-3 TRBD2 CAISESQRGAYEQYF TGTGCCATCAGTGAGTCTCAGCGGGGAGCCTACGAGCAGTACTTC
TRBJ1-2 . TRBV5-1 TRBD1 CASSILGTDYGYTF TGCGCCAGCAGCATTTTGGGGACAGACTATGGCTACACCTTC
TRBJ2-5 few TRBV6-5 . CASSYSRAGRRETQYF TGTGCCAGCAGTTACTCGAGGGCAGGTCGTCGAGAGACCCAGTACTTC
TRBJ1-1 . TRBV6-6 . CASRGEAEAFF TGTGCCAGCAGAGGAGAGGCTGAAGCTTTCTTT
TRBJ2-3 . TRBV27 TRBD2 CASSLPTGLAGGDTQYF TGTGCCAGCAGTTTACCGACCGGGCTAGCGGGGGGAGATACGCAGTATTTT
TRBJ2-7 . TRBV11-2 TRBD2 CASSFGLAGQTPYEQYF TGTGCCAGCAGCTTCGGACTAGCGGGGCAGACTCCCTACGAGCAGTACTTC
TRBJ1-2 . TRBV10-1 . CASSETSYGYTF TGCGCCAGCAGTGAGACGAGCTATGGCTACACCTTC
TRBJ2-3 few TRBV6-6 TRBD1 CASRKGTGGALDTQYF TGTGCCAGCAGAAAAGGGACAGGGGGCGCTTTAGATACGCAGTATTTT
TRBJ2-7 . TRBV4-1 TRBD1 CASSNRDRAYEQYF TGCGCCAGCAGCAACCGGGACAGAGCCTACGAGCAGTACTTC
TRBJ1-2 . TRBV6-5 TRBD1 CASSYGGQGLSGYTF TGTGCCAGCAGTTACGGGGGACAGGGTTTGTCAGGCTACACCTTC
TRBJ1-2 . TRBV6-5 TRBD1 CASSRGAYGYTF TGTGCCAGCAGCAGGGGGGCCTATGGCTACACCTTC
TRBJ2-5 . TRBV5-8 TRBD2 CASSSVLAGGLETQYF TGTGCCAGCAGCTCGGTCCTAGCGGGGGGGCTTGAGACCCAGTACTTC
TRBJ2-1 . TRBV7-2 . CASSLRGGQGEQFF TGTGCCAGCAGCTTACGTGGGGGCCAGGGTGAGCAGTTCTTC
TRBJ1-1 . TRBV19 TRBD1 CASSTYRGANTEAFF TGTGCCAGTAGTACCTACAGGGGCGCCAACACTGAAGCTTTCTTT
TRBJ2-3 once TRBV7-3 . CASSLAGATDTQYF TGTGCCAGCAGCTTAGCGGGGGCCACAGATACGCAGTATTTT
TRBJ1-2 few TRBV2 TRBD1 CASSEVQGVYGYTF TGTGCCAGCAGTGAGGTCCAGGGGGTGTATGGCTACACCTTC
TRBJ2-1 . TRBV15 . CATSRGRETADNEQFF TGTGCCACCAGCAGAGGGCGGGAAACCGCGGATAATGAGCAGTTCTTC
TRBJ2-2 . TRBV7-2 TRBD1 CASSLEGGQGAGELFF TGTGCCAGCAGCTTAGAGGGGGGACAGGGGGCCGGGGAGCTGTTTTTT
TRBJ1-1 . TRBV18 . CASSQTEGLNTEAFF TGTGCCAGCTCACAAACTGAGGGACTTAACACTGAAGCTTTCTTT
TRBJ2-1 . TRBV29-1 TRBD2 CSVGTSTNEQFF TGCAGCGTGGGGACTAGCACTAATGAGCAGTTCTTC
TRBJ1-2 . TRBV5-4 TRBD1 CASSRQLTGAWGGYTF TGTGCCAGCAGCCGTCAGCTTACAGGGGCCTGGGGTGGCTACACCTTC
TRBJ2-5 . TRBV2 . CASTYRQRILETQYF TGTGCCAGCACTTACCGTCAGCGGATCTTAGAGACCCAGTACTTC
TRBJ2-5 . TRBV2 TRBD1 CASSEVATGWRETQYF TGTGCCAGCAGTGAGGTCGCGACAGGGTGGAGGGAGACCCAGTACTTC
TRBJ2-3 . TRBV7-2 TRBD1 CATAWARGTDTQYF TGTGCCACCGCGTGGGCCAGGGGGACAGATACGCAGTATTTT
TRBJ2-5 . TRBV29-1 TRBD1 CSVCDTGGEETQYF TGCAGCGTTTGTGACACAGGGGGCGAAGAGACCCAGTACTTC
TRBJ1-1 once TRBV7-8 TRBD1 CASSLGGGYTEAFF TGTGCCAGCAGCTTAGGAGGGGGCTACACTGAAGCTTTCTTT
TRBJ2-7 . TRBV29-1 . CSVEVALEQYF TGCAGCGTTGAAGTAGCTTTGGAGCAGTACTTC
TRBJ1-3 . TRBV5-6 . CASSLFSGAGNTIYF TGTGCCAGCAGCTTGTTTTCAGGGGCTGGAAACACCATATATTTT
TRBJ2-1 . TRBV5-1 TRBD1 CASSLVGQGVVSEQFF TGCGCCAGCAGCTTGGTCGGACAGGGGGTGGTCAGTGAGCAGTTCTTC
TRBJ1-1 . TRBV6-6 . CASSYSHRIGAFF TGTGCCAGCAGTTACTCTCACAGGATTGGAGCTTTCTTT
TRBJ2-3 once TRBV7-2 TRBD2 CASSPGLAADTQYF TGTGCCAGCAGCCCAGGACTAGCGGCTGATACGCAGTATTTT
TRBJ2-2 . TRBV3-1/TRBV3-2 . CASSLRVGELFF TGTGCCAGCAGCCTGAGGGTCGGGGAGCTGTTTTTT
TRBJ2-3 . TRBV15 TRBD2 CATSRGTSGGTTDTQYF TGTGCCACCAGCAGAGGGACTAGCGGGGGCACCACAGATACGCAGTATTTT
TRBJ1-5 many TRBV27 . CASRLGGGGNQPQHF TGTGCCAGCAGGCTTGGAGGAGGGGGCAATCAGCCCCAGCATTTT
TRBJ2-5 . TRBV19 . CASSFRTVGETQYF TGTGCCAGTAGTTTCCGGACAGTGGGGGAGACCCAGTACTTC
TRBJ2-3 . TRBV4-3 TRBD2 CASSQDRLAGGPGTDTQYF TGCGCCAGCAGCCAAGATCGTCTAGCGGGGGGGCCGGGCACAGATACGCAGTATTTT
TRBJ2-5 once TRBV5-1 . CASSLVTDQETQYF TGCGCCAGCAGCTTGGTTACAGACCAAGAGACCCAGTACTTC
TRBJ1-6 once TRBV6-2/TRBV6-3 TRBD1 CASSPGQGVFSPLHF TGTGCCAGCAGCCCGGGACAGGGGGTTTTCTCACCCCTCCACTTT
TRBJ1-2 . TRBV19 TRBD1 CASSPRTGRYGYTF TGTGCCAGTAGTCCTCGGACAGGGAGGTATGGCTACACCTTC
TRBJ2-1 . TRBV4-2 TRBD2 CASSRTSGGDEQFF TGTGCCAGCAGCCGAACTAGCGGGGGGGATGAGCAGTTCTTC
TRBJ2-5 . TRBV4-2 TRBD2 CASSQAAGGAQETQYF TGTGCCAGCAGCCAAGCCGCCGGGGGGGCCCAAGAGACCCAGTACTTC
TRBJ1-1 . TRBV29-1 . CSVVGGTGLFKAFF TGCAGCGTTGTGGGGGGGACGGGGCTCTTTAAAGCTTTCTTT
TRBJ2-1 . TRBV5-1 TRBD1 CASSPGTGAAGTYNEQFF TGCGCCAGCAGCCCCGGGACAGGGGCCGCAGGGACCTACAATGAGCAGTTCTTC